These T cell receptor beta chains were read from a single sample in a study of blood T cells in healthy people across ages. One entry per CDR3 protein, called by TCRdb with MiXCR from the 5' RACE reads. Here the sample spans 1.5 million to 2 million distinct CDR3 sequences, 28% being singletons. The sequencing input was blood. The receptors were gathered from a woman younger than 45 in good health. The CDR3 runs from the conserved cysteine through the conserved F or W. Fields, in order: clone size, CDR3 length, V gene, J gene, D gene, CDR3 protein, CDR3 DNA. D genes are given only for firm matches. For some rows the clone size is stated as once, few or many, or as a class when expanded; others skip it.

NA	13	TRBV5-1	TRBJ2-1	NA	CASSSLLMEEQFF	TGCGCCAGCAGCTCGCTCCTCATGGAAGAGCAGTTCTTC
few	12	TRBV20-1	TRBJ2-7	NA	CSANGEVNEQYF	TGCAGTGCTAATGGGGAGGTTAACGAGCAGTACTTC
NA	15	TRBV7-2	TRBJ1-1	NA	CASSLAHGQSEGAFF	TGTGCCAGCAGCTTAGCCCACGGACAGAGCGAGGGAGCTTTCTTT
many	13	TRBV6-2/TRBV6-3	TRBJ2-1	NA	CASSSPAYNEQFF	TGTGCCAGCAGTTCCCCCGCCTACAATGAGCAGTTCTTC
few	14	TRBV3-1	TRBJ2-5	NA	CASSPGFKGETQYF	TGTGCCAGCAGCCCAGGTTTCAAAGGGGAGACCCAGTACTTC
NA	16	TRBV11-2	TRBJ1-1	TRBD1	CASSPFGQGAHGEAFF	TGTGCCAGCAGCCCCTTCGGACAGGGGGCCCACGGTGAAGCTTTCTTT
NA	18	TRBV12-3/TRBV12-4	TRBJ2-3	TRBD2	CASSLGTSGGAGGDTQYF	TGTGCCAGCAGTCTGGGGACTAGCGGGGGGGCCGGAGGGGATACGCAGTATTTT
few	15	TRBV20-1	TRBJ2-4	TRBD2	CSARGRERTKNIQYF	TGCAGTGCTAGAGGGCGGGAGAGAACTAAAAACATTCAGTACTTC
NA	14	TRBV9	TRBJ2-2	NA	CASSVFSGTGELFF	TGTGCCAGCAGCGTGTTTTCCGGGACCGGGGAGCTGTTTTTT
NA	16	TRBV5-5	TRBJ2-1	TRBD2	CASSLVAGGWGETQFF	TGTGCCAGCAGCTTGGTCGCGGGGGGCTGGGGAGAGACCCAGTTCTTC
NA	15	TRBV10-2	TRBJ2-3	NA	CASSDRGPGTDTQYF	TGCGCCAGCAGTGACAGAGGGCCTGGCACAGATACGCAGTATTTT
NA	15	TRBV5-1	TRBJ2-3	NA	CASTLRLGPTDTQYF	TGCGCCAGTACCCTCCGTCTGGGACCCACAGATACGCAGTATTTT
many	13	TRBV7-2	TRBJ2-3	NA	CASSLANTDTQYF	TGTGCCAGCAGCTTAGCCAACACAGATACGCAGTATTTT
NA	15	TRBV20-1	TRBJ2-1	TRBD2	CSASLLAGDYNEQFF	TGCAGTGCTAGTCTACTAGCGGGAGACTACAATGAGCAGTTCTTC
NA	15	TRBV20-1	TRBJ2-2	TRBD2	CSATSGGGSAGELFF	TGCAGTGCTACTAGCGGGGGAGGGTCCGCCGGGGAGCTGTTTTTT
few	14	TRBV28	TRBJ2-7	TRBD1	CASNTGGLSYEQYF	TGTGCCAGTAATACAGGGGGGCTCTCCTACGAGCAGTACTTC
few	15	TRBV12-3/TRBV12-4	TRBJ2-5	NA	CASRSGRGRTETQYF	TGTGCCAGCAGATCCGGCCGGGGAAGAACAGAGACCCAGTACTTC
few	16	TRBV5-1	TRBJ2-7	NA	CASSQDVAGIPYEQYF	TGCGCCAGCAGCCAGGATGTCGCAGGGATCCCCTACGAGCAGTACTTC
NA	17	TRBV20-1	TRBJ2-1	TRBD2	CSARSLSSGRAANEQFF	TGCAGTGCTAGAAGTTTGTCTAGCGGGAGGGCGGCGAATGAGCAGTTCTTC
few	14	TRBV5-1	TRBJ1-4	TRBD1	CASGLQGAEEKLFF	TGCGCCAGCGGACTCCAGGGGGCGGAGGAAAAACTGTTTTTT
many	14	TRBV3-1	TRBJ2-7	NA	CASSQRQEGHEQYF	TGTGCCAGCAGCCAAAGACAGGAGGGTCACGAGCAGTACTTC
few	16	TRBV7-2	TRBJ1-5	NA	CASSSPRRSSNQPQHF	TGTGCCAGCAGCTCGCCGAGACGGAGTAGCAATCAGCCCCAGCATTTT
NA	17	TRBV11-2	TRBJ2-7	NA	CASSLDLTSWGTYEQYF	TGTGCCAGCAGCTTAGATCTTACTAGCTGGGGCACCTACGAGCAGTACTTC
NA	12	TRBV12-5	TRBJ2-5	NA	CASGFVRETQYF	TGTGCTAGTGGTTTCGTAAGAGAGACCCAGTACTTC
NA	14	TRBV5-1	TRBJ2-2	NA	CASSFWGNTGELFF	TGCGCCAGCAGCTTTTGGGGAAACACCGGGGAGCTGTTTTTT
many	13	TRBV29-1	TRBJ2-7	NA	CSVRDRSSYEQYF	TGCAGCGTAAGAGACAGGAGTTCCTACGAGCAGTACTTC
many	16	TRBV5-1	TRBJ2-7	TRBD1	CASSSTAGTGVYEQYF	TGCGCCAGCAGCTCCACCGCCGGGACAGGTGTTTACGAGCAGTACTTC
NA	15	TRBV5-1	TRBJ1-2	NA	CASSLGQGINYGHTF	TGCGCCAGCAGCTTGGGCCAGGGGATTAACTATGGCCACACCTTC
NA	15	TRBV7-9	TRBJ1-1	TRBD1	CASSLTGTGDTEAFF	TGTGCCAGCAGCCTGACCGGGACAGGTGACACTGAAGCTTTCTTT
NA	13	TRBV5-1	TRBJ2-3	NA	CASSWSSVDTQYF	TGCGCCAGCAGCTGGTCTTCGGTGGATACGCAGTATTTT
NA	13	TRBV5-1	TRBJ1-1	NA	CASSRVSDTEAFF	TGCGCCAGCAGCAGGGTTAGTGACACTGAAGCTTTCTTT
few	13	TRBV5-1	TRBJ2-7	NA	CASSSTVPYEQYF	TGCGCCAGCAGCTCGACAGTGCCCTACGAGCAGTACTTC
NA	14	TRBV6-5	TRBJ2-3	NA	CASSYALIADTQYF	TGTGCCAGCAGTTACGCCCTAATCGCAGATACGCAGTATTTT
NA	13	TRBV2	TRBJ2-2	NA	CAGSGGAPGELFF	TGTGCCGGCAGTGGTGGGGCGCCCGGGGAGCTGTTTTTT
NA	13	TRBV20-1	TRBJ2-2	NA	CSARVEASGELFF	TGCAGTGCTAGAGTGGAAGCGTCCGGGGAGCTGTTTTTT